The 21 T cell receptor beta chains below all came from one sample that was sequenced in a study of T cells in women clearing cervical HPV infection. TCRdb's copy holds only in-frame clones and misses some; the assay was immunoSEQ multiplex PCR. This sample's clone table lists about 22,000 clones. Sequencing was performed on blood buffy coat. These receptors were obtained from a woman aged 18 to 75 with a cervical HPV16 infection that either progressed to CIN3+ or cleared (not recorded which).

This clone is labeled medium-sized based on frequency. The CDR3 end lies 3 residues beyond the end of the read and is filled in from the germline J gene. The genes are TRBV5-1 and TRBJ2-6; D uncertain. The CDR3 loop spans 15 amino acids. V was shortened by 2 bases and J by 0 bases, with 6 bases between the two germline ends. The V gene's germline CDR1 is SGHRS and CDR2 YFSETQ. CDR3 bases read: TGCGCCAGCAGCTTTATTATCTCTGGGGCCAACGTC. Its translation: CASSFIISGANV. The entire CDR3 protein reads CASSFIISGANVLTF.

Regarding this clone: The read terminates 3 residues before the CDR3 end, so the remaining end is supplied by the germline J gene. The sample has other DNA sequences that encode this CDR3 too. This rearrangement joins TRBV18 to TRBJ2-7; D gene ambiguous. V shed 6 bases and J shed 3 bases, with 24 bases lying between them. Germline lookup yields CDR1 KGHSH and CDR2 LQKENI. CDR3 length: 17 amino acids. Incomplete CDR3 DNA: TGTGCCAGCTCCCCGCCTTTGTCGGATGATGGGCACTACGAG. Amino acids: CASSPPLSDDGHYE. The whole CDR3 sequence reads CASSPPLSDDGHYEQYF. The variable domain in full, with the rest retrieved from reference TRBV18 and TRBJ2-7, is NAGVMQNPRHLVRRRGQEARLRCSPMKGHSHVYWYRQLPEEGLKFMVYLQKENIIDESGMPKERFSAEFPKEGPSILRIQQVVRGDSAAYFCASSPPLSDDGHYEQYFGPGTRLTVT.

Concerning this clone: The read terminates 3 residues ahead of where the CDR3 ends, so the germline J gene completes it. This chain joins TRBV10-2 and TRBJ2-1; 9 bases align to TRBD2. J was trimmed by 7 bases and V by 5 bases; bases with no gene match: 9. Germline V gene data show CDR1 as WSHSY and CDR2 as SAAADI. The CDR3 has 15 amino acids. The CDR3: CASSQDSGGFNEQFF. The sequenced CDR3 bases are TGCGCCAGCAGTCAAGATAGCGGGGGCTTTAATGAG.

A word on this clone: From the germline J gene comes the end of the CDR3, since the read stops 3 residues before it. This chain joins TRBV18 and TRBJ2-3, with TRBD1 identical over 11 bases. The CDR3 consists of 17 residues. Germline lookup yields CDR1 KGHSH and CDR2 LQKENI. After removal of 3 bases from V and 4 bases from J, the junction contained 9 bases not matched to a gene. CDR3 amino acids: CASSPILGQGEADTQYF. The CDR3 bases that were read are TGTGCCAGCTCACCGATTCTGGGACAGGGGGAAGCAGATACG. Looking up the rest from reference TRBV18 and TRBJ2-3 gives the full variable domain: NAGVMQNPRHLVRRRGQEARLRCSPMKGHSHVYWYRQLPEEGLKFMVYLQKENIIDESGMPKERFSAEFPKEGPSILRIQQVVRGDSAAYFCASSPILGQGEADTQYFGPGTRLTVL.

With regard to this clone: The read halts 3 residues ahead of the CDR3 end, with the missing end drawn from the germline J gene. The rearrangement uses TRBV7-3 and TRBJ2-3; 9 positions agree with TRBD1. Germline V gene data show CDR1 as SGHTA and CDR2 as FQGTGA. CDR3 length: 14 amino acids. CDR3 residues: CASSSGQGQETQYF. Incomplete CDR3 DNA: TGTGCCAGCAGCTCAGGACAGGGGCAAGAGACG.

Note on this clone: The DNA ends 3 residues before the CDR3 does, and the rest of the CDR3 is filled in from the germline J gene. The gene calls are TRBV27 and TRBJ1-2, with 8 bases fitting TRBD1. Germline loops: CDR1 MNHEY, CDR2 SMNVEV (reference sequence). The CDR3 is 16 residues long. The J segment lost 4 bases and the V segment lost 6 bases, leaving 13 bases of the junction unmatched. The CDR3: CASRPSYRGTAYGYTF. The sequenced part of the CDR3 DNA is TGTGCCAGCAGGCCATCCTACAGGGGGACAGCCTATGGC.

As to this clone: The read halts 3 residues ahead of the CDR3 end, with the missing end drawn from the germline J gene. V is TRBV11-2 and J is TRBJ2-1; D gene ambiguous. This CDR3 contains 11 residues. Germline V CDR1 and CDR2: SGHAT, FQNNGV. The V end was cut by 5 bases, the J end by 6 bases, with 5 bases between. The CDR3 loop reads CASSLFNEQFF. CDR3 DNA, as far as it was read: TGTGCCAGCAGCCTATTCAATGAG.

Turning to this clone: The read finishes 3 residues shy of the CDR3 end, and the germline J gene is used to complete it. V and J are TRBV30 and TRBJ1-2; D not resolved. Germline V gives CDR1 GTSNPN, CDR2 SVGIG (reference sequence). The CDR3 length is 13 residues. Here the CDR3 reads CAWASGSSNDYTF. CDR3 DNA (partial): TGTGCCTGGGCTAGCGGGAGTTCCAATGAC.

Comments on this clone: The read halts 3 residues ahead of the CDR3 end, with the missing end drawn from the germline J gene. V and J are TRBV20-1 and TRBJ2-7; 10 bases line up with TRBD1. V was clipped by 1 base and J by 3 bases; unmatched bases: 6. The CDR3 extends over 15 amino acids. The V gene's germline CDR1 is DFQATT and CDR2 SNEGSKA (reference sequence). The CDR3 sequence: CSARGRDRGYYEQYF. The CDR3 bases that were read are TGCAGTGCTAGAGGGAGGGACAGGGGATACTACGAG.

Comment on this clone: The read is 3 residues too short to cover the CDR3 end, so that end is filled in from the germline J gene. J is TRBJ2-7 and V is TRBV11-2; 7 positions agree with TRBD1. The germline V gene has CDR1 SGHAT and CDR2 FQNNGV. V shed 2 bases and J 3 bases; nucleotides not matched to a gene: 1. This CDR3 comprises 13 residues. Incomplete CDR3 DNA: TGTGCCAGCAGCTTAACAGGGGACTACGAG. Its protein is CASSLTGDYE. The CDR3 reads in full as CASSLTGDYEQYF.

Details on this clone: Coverage ceases 3 residues before the CDR3 finishes, and the germline J gene fills in the end. V is TRBV7-2 and J is TRBJ1-4; the D gene is possibly TRBD1 (6 bases). The V end lost 5 bases, the J end lost 7 bases, and 17 bases lay between the germline ends. From germline, CDR1 is SGHTA and CDR2 FQGNSA. The length of the CDR3 is 15 residues. CDR3 DNA (partial): TGTGCCAGCAGCAAGGTGGGGGGCGGGGGTGAAAAA. Translation gives CASSKVGGGGEK. The whole CDR3 sequence reads CASSKVGGGGEKLFF.

A note on this clone: The read halts 3 residues ahead of the CDR3 end, with the missing end drawn from the germline J gene. This chain joins TRBV12-3 or TRBV12-4 and TRBJ2-7; 8 bases agree with TRBD1. The ends lost 6 bases at V and 0 bases at J; junction bases unmatched: 10. The CDR3 extends over 16 amino acids. CDR3 bases read: TGTGCCAGCAGCCCAGGGCAGGGGGCCCCCTCCTACGAG. Translated, it gives CASSPGQGAPSYE. The CDR3 reads in full as CASSPGQGAPSYEQYF.

A word on this clone: Read sequence stops 3 residues before the CDR3 end, and the germline J gene provides the missing end. The chain carries TRBV12-3 or TRBV12-4 and TRBJ2-7; the D gene is possibly TRBD1 (5 bases). With 9 bases removed from V and 2 bases from J, the gap between germline ends came to 20 bases. This CDR3 is 15 amino acids long. Incomplete CDR3 DNA: TGTGCCAGTTCGAGAAGAGGCAGGGAAGCCTACGAG. Translating it yields CASSRRGREAYE. The full CDR3 protein reads CASSRRGREAYEQYF.

For this clone: Coverage ceases 3 residues before the CDR3 finishes, and the germline J gene fills in the end. V usage is TRBV2 and J usage is TRBJ1-2; D perhaps matches TRBD1 (5 bases). From germline, CDR1 is SNHLY and CDR2 FYNNEI. This CDR3 is built from 11 residues. The sequenced part of the CDR3 DNA is TGTGCCAGCAGTGGGCGGGGCAGG. This gives the protein CASSGRGR. The complete CDR3 protein is CASSGRGRYTF. The full variable domain, with the rest looked up from reference TRBV2 and TRBJ1-2, is EPEVTQTPSHQVTQMGQEVILRCVPISNHLYFYWYRQILGQKVEFLVSFYNNEISEKSEIFDDQFSVERPDGSNFTLKIRSTKLEDSAMYFCASSGRGRYTFGSGTRLTVV.

With regard to this clone: The CDR3 end is not reached by the read, which stops 3 residues before it; the germline J gene fills it in. This chain uses TRBV2 with TRBJ1-1, with 7 bases aligning to TRBD1. CDR3 length: 16 residues. From germline, CDR1 is SNHLY and CDR2 FYNNEI. V gave up 5 bases and J gave up 2 bases; unmatched junction bases: 11. This chain's CDR3 is CASSHWPGQINTEAFF. CDR3 bases read: TGTGCCAGCAGTCATTGGCCGGGACAGATAAACACTGAA.

To note about this clone: The DNA ends 3 residues before the CDR3 does, and the rest of the CDR3 is filled in from the germline J gene. The chain has TRBV18 and TRBJ2-3; tentatively, D is TRBD1 (6 bases). Deletions cut 2 bases from V and 3 bases from J, with 9 bases between. CDR3 size: 14 residues. The V gene's germline CDR1 is KGHSH and CDR2 LQKENI. The CDR3 loop is CASSPIRGTDTQYF. CDR3 DNA (partial): TGTGCCAGCTCACCAATAAGGGGGACAGATACG. Full variable domain (outside the CDR3, taken from reference TRBV18 and TRBJ2-3): NAGVMQNPRHLVRRRGQEARLRCSPMKGHSHVYWYRQLPEEGLKFMVYLQKENIIDESGMPKERFSAEFPKEGPSILRIQQVVRGDSAAYFCASSPIRGTDTQYFGPGTRLTVL.

Of note for this clone: Coverage ceases 3 residues before the CDR3 finishes, and the germline J gene fills in the end. V and J are TRBV20-1 and TRBJ2-3, with TRBD2 as a possible D gene (6 bases). CDR1 is DFQATT, CDR2 SNEGSKA, per germline (reference sequence). The CDR3 sequence is 15 residues long. V dropped 3 bases and J dropped 0 bases, with 13 bases sitting between them. The CDR3 loop reads CSARRLAFSTDTQYF. The DNA read from the CDR3 is TGCAGTGCTAGGAGGCTAGCGTTTAGCACAGATACG.

Concerning this clone itself: The CDR3 end falls 3 residues outside the read, so it is completed with the germline J gene. The genes are TRBV19 and TRBJ1-2, with D unresolved. Looked up from germline, CDR1 is LNHDA and CDR2 is SQIVND (reference sequence). The CDR3 totals 13 residues. CDR3 in amino acids: CASVESGTYDYTF. Partial CDR3 DNA: TGTGCCAGTGTAGAGTCAGGAACCTACGAC.

Turning to this clone: The sequence runs out 3 residues before the end of the CDR3; the remainder is reconstructed from the germline J gene. The V gene is TRBV2, the J gene TRBJ2-3; possible D gene TRBD1, 5 bases. The CDR3 contains 13 residues. Trimming removed 6 bases at V and 4 bases at J, with 11 bases between. Per the germline V gene, CDR1 is SNHLY and CDR2 is FYNNEI. The CDR3 bases that were read are TGTGCCAGCAGCGATAGGGGTGCAGATACG. It yields the protein CASSDRGADT. The whole CDR3 is CASSDRGADTQYF.

Points on this clone: One junction end does not reproduce the germline sequence, and a read error may be involved. The read ends 3 residues early relative to the CDR3; the germline J gene fills the gap. The rearrangement joins TRBV5-1 to TRBJ1-2, with 7 positions matching TRBD1. The CDR3 loop spans 14 amino acids. Germline V CDR1 and CDR2: SGHRS, YFSETQ. CDR3 residues: CASSDSQGPYVYTF. CDR3 DNA, as far as it was read: TGCGCCAGCAGCGACTCACAGGGGCCCTATGTC.

A word on this clone: The sequence runs out 3 residues before the end of the CDR3; the remainder is reconstructed from the germline J gene. This chain joins TRBV2 and TRBJ2-7, with D possibly TRBD2 on 5 matching bases. CDR3 size: 14 residues. Germline V gene lookup returns CDR1 SNHLY and CDR2 FYNNEI. The V gene lost 6 bases and the J gene lost 2 bases, with 14 bases spanning the gap. CDR3 DNA (partial): TGTGCCAGCAGGGCGGGTGGCAATCCCTACGAG. Residues: CASRAGGNPYE. The CDR3, in full, reads CASRAGGNPYEQYF.